This T cell receptor beta chain was identified during a study of blood T cells in healthy people across ages. The study's findings and limits: Not knowing donor CMV status may have confounded expanded clonotype changes.

On this clonotype: The target antigen is unknown.

CDR3 size: 14 residues. The germline CDR1 and CDR2 sequences are SQVTM and ANQGSEA. Trimming cost V 4 bases and J 5 bases, with 15 bases left between them. Using a J-beta primer mix together with a sample-barcoded 5' primer, a second PCR was run for about 6 to 11 cycles. One entry per CDR3 protein results from TCRdb running MiXCR on the 5' RACE reads. The sample contains some 1.5 million distinct CDR3 sequences, about 28% of which appear only once. This sequence joins TRBV29-1 and TRBJ2-1; D might be TRBD1 (6 bases). The sample taken for sequencing was blood. The source of this sequence is a woman in her 30s in good health. In nucleotides, the CDR3 is TGCAGCGTTGTGAGAGAGGGGGTGCACAATGAGCAGTTCTTC. Its protein product is CSVVREGVHNEQFF.